These 13 T cell receptor beta chains were all obtained from the same sample, sequenced in a study of blood T cell repertoires in COVID-19. The protocol was immunoSEQ multiplex PCR, while the TCRdb copy is restricted to in-frame clones and leaves out a portion. The table includes approximately 250,000 clones, around four fifths detected once. Sequenced material: PBMCs or T cells enriched from blood (not recorded which). These receptors all stem from a man aged 35-49 years who had recovered from COVID-19.

The V call is TRBV30, the J call TRBJ2-2; TRBD1 might be the D (6 bases). Deletions cut 3 bases from V and 4 bases from J, with 9 bases between. The CDR3 is 13 residues long. Looked up from germline, CDR1 is GTSNPN and CDR2 is SVGIG (reference sequence). In nucleotides, the CDR3 is TGTGCCTGGAGAGGACAGTTCACCGGGGAGCTGTTTTTT. Translation gives CAWRGQFTGELFF.

The chain combines TRBV6-1 with TRBJ2-7, with D maybe TRBD1 (6 bases). This CDR3 is built from 13 residues. Germline V CDR1 and CDR2: MNHNS, SASEGT. Trimming took 3 bases from V and 2 from J, leaving 8 bases between them. As DNA, the CDR3 is TGTGCCAGCAGTGACAGGGGCCCCTACGAGCAGTACTTC. Translated: CASSDRGPYEQYF.

The chain recombines TRBV9 with TRBJ2-1; the match to TRBD1 covers 11 bases. J gave up 8 bases and V 0 bases, and 10 bases lay outside the gene matches. The CDR3 loop spans 17 amino acids. CDR1 is SGDLS and CDR2 is YYNGEE in the germline V gene. The CDR3 DNA sequence: TGTGCCAGCAGCGTAGCAGGGGGGACAGGGGGTATTGATGAGCAGTTCTTC. This codes for CASSVAGGTGGIDEQFF.

This chain uses TRBV2 with TRBJ2-5; 12 bases fit TRBD2. Germline trimming cut 4 bases from V and 5 bases from J; bases unmatched to any gene: 5. The germline CDR1 and CDR2 sequences are SNHLY and FYNNEI. CDR3 size: 15 residues. The CDR3 DNA sequence: TGTGCCAGCAGTGGGACTAGCGGGGTCCCTGAGACCCAGTACTTC. Translated, it gives CASSGTSGVPETQYF.

This clone appeared a few times. The chain has TRBV10-2 and TRBJ2-3; 9 bases line up with TRBD2. Germline V gene lookup returns CDR1 WSHSY and CDR2 SAAADI. There are 14 residues in the CDR3. J lost 0 bases, V lost 8 bases, and 3 bases had no gene match. This CDR3 is CASCGLASTDTQYF. For the CDR3, the DNA is TGCGCCAGCTGCGGACTAGCGAGCACAGATACGCAGTATTTT.

The genes are TRBV14 and TRBJ2-1; TRBD2 matches 11 bases. This CDR3 is built from 17 residues. The trim removed 2 bases at V and 7 bases at J, leaving 10 bases unmatched. Germline V CDR1 and CDR2: SGHDN, FVKESK. CDR3: CASSQPYSGGAGNEQFF. The DNA for the CDR3 is TGTGCCAGCAGCCAACCCTATAGCGGGGGGGCGGGTAATGAGCAGTTCTTC.

V usage is TRBV5-5 and J usage is TRBJ1-2; no clear D gene. From germline, CDR1 is SGHKS and CDR2 YYEKEE (reference sequence). The V end was cut by 1 base, the J end by 0 bases, with 16 bases between. The CDR3 runs to 17 residues. This chain's CDR3 is CASSLRFRGEANYGYTF. The CDR3 DNA is TGTGCCAGCAGCTTGAGGTTCCGTGGAGAAGCTAACTATGGCTACACCTTC.

This clone was recorded once. The chain combines TRBV27 with TRBJ2-1; D possibly corresponds to TRBD1 (6 bases). There are 17 residues in the CDR3. Germline V gene sequence: CDR1 MNHEY, CDR2 SMNVEV (reference sequence). V dropped 5 bases and J dropped 6 bases, with 23 bases sitting between them. CDR3 DNA sequence: TGTGCCAGCAGTGGGCCACAGGGATCTATTCGTCGCAATGAGCAGTTCTTC. Amino acids: CASSGPQGSIRRNEQFF.

This sequence joins TRBV2 and TRBJ2-5; D may be TRBD1 (6 bases). The CDR3 totals 14 residues. Germline CDR1 and CDR2: SNHLY and FYNNEI. V was pared by 11 bases and J by 0 bases, with 16 bases between. CDR3 sequence reads: CAGNSRQDQETQYF. The DNA for the CDR3 is TGTGCCGGAAATAGTAGACAGGACCAAGAGACCCAGTACTTC.

V gene TRBV4-3 combines with J gene TRBJ1-1; D uncertain. The CDR3 has 13 residues. The V end lost 0 bases, the J end lost 4 bases, and 6 bases lay between the germline ends. Germline CDR1 reads LGHNA; CDR2 reads YSLEER. The CDR3 sequence is CASSQDHSTEAFF. CDR3 nucleotide sequence: TGCGCCAGCAGCCAAGATCACAGCACTGAAGCTTTCTTT.

The rearrangement joins TRBV28 to TRBJ1-3; possible D gene TRBD1, 6 bases. Germline-derived CDR1 and CDR2 are MDHEN and SYDVKM. CDR3 length equals 19 residues. The germline V and J ends were trimmed by 3 bases and 3 bases, with 24 bases remaining between them. CDR3 in amino acids: CASSFRPQSRGLGGNTIYF. CDR3 sequence (DNA): TGTGCCAGCAGTTTTAGGCCCCAGAGCAGGGGATTAGGTGGAAACACCATATATTTT.

The genes are TRBV3-1 (or the pseudogene TRBV3-2) and TRBJ2-1; D may be TRBD2 (6 bases). V was trimmed by 1 base and J by 2 bases, leaving 15 bases between them. Germline V CDR1 and CDR2: LGHDT, YNNKEL (reference sequence). This CDR3 spans 17 amino acids. CDR3 sequence (DNA): TGTGCCAGCAGCCAAGCCCAGCGGGTCTCCCCCTACAATGAGCAGTTCTTC. It codes for CASSQAQRVSPYNEQFF.

The chain employs TRBV3-1 (or the pseudogene TRBV3-2) and TRBJ2-3; D possibly corresponds to TRBD2 (6 bases). Germline V lookup: CDR1 LGHDT, CDR2 YNNKEL (reference sequence). The CDR3 runs 16 residues. The V end lost 8 bases, the J end lost 6 bases, and 24 bases lay between the germline ends. CDR3 in amino acids: CASGREAASKWDTQYF. CDR3 bases: TGTGCCAGCGGAAGGGAGGCAGCGTCAAAGTGGGATACGCAGTATTTT.